This TCR beta chain derives from a study of cytomegalovirus exposure and HLA in healthy donors (dated by TCRdb to about 2017). Context from the whole study: An earlier analysis of about 530 of the donors reported around 280 Gb of sequence data and roughly 120 million unique TCR beta sequences obtained from some 170 million T cells. Both class I and class II loci were covered by HLA typing, at four-digit resolution. All discovery cohort repertoires had been generated on a single sequencing platform. In an earlier analysis of 587 of the donors, high-throughput TCR beta sequencing was used to judge whether each TCR beta V gene segment behaved as functional or pseudogenic. Roughly 300 gigabases of sequencing data and 75 million to 85 million unique TCR sequences made up an early release that covered approximately 650 HLA-typed donors. A few DR-DQ haplotypes were treated as single units for association and clustering because of strong linkage in the cohort. Across about 380 genotyped donors of the cohort, an average of roughly 230,000 unique TCR beta nucleotide sequences per donor were sequenced, and approximately 19% of those sequences were non-productive. Rather than using new phenotypic data, the later analysis identified candidate immune exposures from TCR beta sequences and from how often those sequences occurred across donors. A later genetic analysis took genome-wide SNP genotypes for about 55% of the 666 donors and used that subset as a discovery cohort. Besides the first cohort of about 730 subjects, a separate validation cohort made up of over 95 different subjects was used. Donor age, sex, ethnicity and CMV serostatus were compiled alongside the repertoire data. A later analysis re-analyzed previously published TCR beta repertoires from 660 or so donors and added high-resolution HLA genotyping to study TCR occurrence patterns. Using immunosequencing, the study profiled T cell repertoires from fewer than 850 subjects and related those repertoires to cytomegalovirus serostatus. The genetic ancestry cluster associated with self-reported Caucasian donors included 81% of the roughly 360 genotyped donors. The number of typed donors differed by locus: about 629-640 for A, B, C, DRB1 and DQB1; roughly 510 for DQA1; around 580 for DPA1; and approximately 450 for DPB1. The study aimed to test whether cataloging public T cell receptors could reveal signatures of past pathogen exposure. To predict cytomegalovirus infection status, the study combined high-throughput TCR immunosequencing, statistical association of individual TCRs with disease status, and machine learning. General findings and caveats noted by the study authors: Only TCR beta chains were sequenced in this cohort, and the absence of alpha or paired-chain data limited detectable features. Linkage disequilibrium might explain the correlated functional status among segregating V segments, but an unknown experimental factor could not be ruled out. In a later analysis, HLA-associated TCR beta chains showed more clonal expansion and lower generation probabilities than non-associated chains that were equally common. At a false discovery rate of 0.05, a later analysis linked fewer than 20,000 TCR beta sequences to specific HLA alleles. The only immune exposure information available for the cohort was CMV serostatus. A further reported finding was that TCR beta sequences accurately predicted the HLA-A and HLA-B alleles for most subjects in the first cohort. In the study, approximately 150 TCR beta chains were listed as associated with cytomegalovirus. A later analysis found that most CMV-associated TCR beta chains appeared HLA-restricted, with HLA associations seemingly driven largely by CMV exposure. Broadly in line with IMGT annotations, most TCR beta V segments showed up in productive rearrangements about 87% or about 30% of the time in an earlier analysis of about 500 of the donors. Most TCR sequences were seen in very few donors, while some public TCRs were found in many individuals. Some IMGT-functional V segments, including TRBV6-2 and TRBV6-3, could not be distinguished by the 87-base-pair reads and were therefore excluded. In both the original and validation cohorts, the classifier was reported to diagnose cytomegalovirus status with high specificity and sensitivity. HLA typing was unavailable for some donors at each locus, so association tests used only the typed subset. In a later analysis, TCR association rates were found to vary across HLA loci, with the most associated TCRs seen for DRB1 alleles and the fewest for HLA-C alleles. In a later analysis, several top co-occurrence clusters were reported to appear linked to parvovirus B19, influenza, CMV and Epstein-Barr virus. According to the authors, the approach could potentially be generalized to other disease states and immunological phenotypes. The presence/absence analyses assumed that sequencing depth was roughly uniform across donors, and that assumption may not be true. Assigning TCR associations to individual alleles was difficult when HLA alleles, especially DR and DQ, strongly co-occurred. A later genetic analysis reported fewer N-insertions in productive TCRs among donors in an Asian-associated ancestry cluster than the roughly 720-donor mean. V-gene and J-gene trimming of TCR beta chains was associated with a missense DCLRE1C variant in a later genetic analysis, and the association was replicated in an independent cohort. Because counts were too low, approximately 15 rarely observed V segments, including chromosome 9 orphons, were excluded from the earlier analysis of 587 of the donors. In vitro tests confirmed that three of the cytomegalovirus-associated TCR beta chains recognize cytomegalovirus antigens. A cluster of highly shared sequence variants was judged likely to represent a technical artifact of the sequencing pipeline.

The germline V and J ends show losses of 5 bases and 1 base respectively, and no gene match explains 6 bases of the junction. Counted from cysteine to phenylalanine, this CDR3 has 15 amino acids. Only CDR3 DNA remains: 45 bases, in frame from the first base. From a lookup of the germline V gene (reference sequence), CDR1 and CDR2 are PRHDT and FYEKMQ. The cohort comprised some 700 healthy bone marrow donors. All cohort members were sampled while nominally healthy, although unrecorded immune exposures were likely present. The donor tested CMV seronegative, placing the donor among the 352 seronegative members of the cohort. Each donor provided a peripheral blood sample, and peripheral blood mononuclear cells were used for TCR beta sequencing. The Qiagen DNeasy Blood Extraction Kit was used to extract genomic DNA from the blood cell samples. Worth noting for this clone: Its specific antigen is unknown. Base qualities were left out, and no much larger clone turns up one base away.

The library was prepared using the immunoSEQ multiplex PCR assay. For the multiplex PCR, a mixture combining 60 forward primers for TCR Vbeta segments and 13 reverse primers for TCR Jbeta segments was used. A multiplex PCR assay on genomic DNA amplified the CDR3 region of rearranged TCR beta genes. The Illumina HiSeq System was used to sequence the amplified TCR beta libraries as 87-base-pair reads. Turning to the authors' computational methods: A later analysis counted some 74 million unique TCR beta chains across the 600 to 850 repertoires, and 9.5 million to 11 million of these chains were shared by at least two donors. Raw reads were error-corrected and collapsed into unique sequences with a nearest-neighbor algorithm that merged closely related sequences to remove PCR and sequencing errors. To assign V, D and J gene segments, CDR3 sequences were aligned to IMGT reference sequences. For a sequence to be retained, at least a six-nucleotide match to both a V gene segment and a J gene segment was required. Rearrangements were classified as productive when the CDR3 lacked stop codons and remained in frame with V and J, and all other rearrangements were classified as non-productive. CDR3 was defined according to IMGT convention as the region running from the second conserved V-encoded cysteine to the conserved J-encoded phenylalanine. The earlier analysis of about 640 of the donors excluded any sequence lacking an unambiguous match to a single V gene segment. An earlier analysis of about 600 of the donors called V segments functional above 56.7% productive rearrangements and segregating when the between-donor standard deviation exceeded 5%. A statistical classification framework was built to diagnose cytomegalovirus status from the catalog of TCR beta chain sequences. In a later analysis, TCR nucleotide sequences were compared against IMGT/GENE-DB human TR gene sequences so that V and J genes could be assigned. The TCRdist pipeline was used in a later analysis to assign CDR3 sequences and most-parsimonious VDJ recombination scenarios. In a later analysis, each TCR beta chain was defined by its CDR3 amino acid sequence together with its V-gene family, and reads lacking a unique V-gene family were excluded. As a way to deal with suspected cross-contamination and a sequencing artifact, a later analysis dropped under 600 nucleotide sequences that were highly shared and had low generation probability. In a later analysis, a clonal expansion index for each public chain was calculated from normalized within-repertoire ranks of inferred template counts. In a later analysis, generation probabilities were computed with a VDJ recombination model fitted to out-of-frame rearrangements, and the resulting probabilities were checked against IGoR. A later analysis scored TCR-TCR, TCR-HLA and TCR-CMV co-occurrence with hypergeometric tests, applying a repertoire-size bias correction to TCR pairs. False discovery rates were estimated in a later analysis by permuting HLA or CMV assignments 20 times. In a later analysis, co-occurring TCRs were grouped using DBSCAN, with TCRdist sequence similarity added in when clustering inside HLA-allele-positive subsets. For co-occurrence clustering, repertoires with fewer than 30,000 or more than 120,000 public chains were excluded, along with about five repertoires with anomalous nucleotide sharing. Here the immuneACCESS table is served through TCRdb, limited to in-frame sequences with V and J called. Missing clones are a known gap in these copies; in checked studies unresolved V genes cover under half, and the rest lacks a known reason. D and trimming come from the DNA, and the V and J calls and clone size come from that table. The sample yields approximately 190,000 clones; approximately 81% were counted once. The ten largest make up 3.8% of the sample.

The receptor was derived from a man over 45 in good health and CMV-seronegative. The V and J segments used are TRBV13 and TRBJ2-5; the junction holds 8 bases that match TRBD1. Sequencing input: PBMCs. CDR3 loop: CASSQQGGPQETQYF. The DNA sequence is given as TGTGCCAGCAGCCAACAGGGGGGACCCCAAGAGACCCAGTACTTC.